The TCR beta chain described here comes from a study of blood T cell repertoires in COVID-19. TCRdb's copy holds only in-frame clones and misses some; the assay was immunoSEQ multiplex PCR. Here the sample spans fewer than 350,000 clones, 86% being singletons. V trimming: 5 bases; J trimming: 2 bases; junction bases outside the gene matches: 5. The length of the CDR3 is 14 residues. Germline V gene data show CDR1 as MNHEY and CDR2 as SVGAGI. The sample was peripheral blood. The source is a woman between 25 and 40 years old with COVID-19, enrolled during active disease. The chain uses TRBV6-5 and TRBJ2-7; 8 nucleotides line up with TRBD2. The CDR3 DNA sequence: TGTGCCAGCAGTAACTTAGCGGGAACCTACGAGCAGTACTTC. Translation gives CASSNLAGTYEQYF.